A single sample is the source of the 17 T cell receptor beta chains below, sequenced in a study of Graves' ophthalmopathy and Graves' hyperthyroidism. Amplification of TCR beta CDR3 regions used RNA transcripts. The first round was an RT-PCR with HTBI primers, and the second round was a multiplex PCR. TCRdb reanalysed the multiplex PCR reads using MiXCR and keeps one entry per CDR3 protein. There are about 240,000 distinct CDR3 sequences in the sample; 45% occur only once, and more than 45% lies in the top ten. Sequences were obtained from peripheral blood. These receptors all come from an adult man with Graves' ophthalmopathy.

This clonotype was detected only once. This rearrangement joins TRBV9 to TRBJ2-5; perhaps D is TRBD1 or TRBD2 (5 bases each). Germline V gene data show CDR1 as SGDLS and CDR2 as YYNGEE. The CDR3 has 14 amino acids. Trimming removed 4 bases from V and 4 bases from J, with 14 bases in between. The CDR3: CASSPIRDGETQYF. CDR3 DNA: TGTGCCAGCAGCCCGATTCGGGACGGAGAGACCCAGTACTTC.

In its sample, this clonotype was seen a few times. The CDR3 bases are TGCGCCAGCAGCTTGACAGGGGGCATGGAGACCCAGTACTTC. This codes for CASSLTGGMETQYF. The V call is TRBV10-2, the J call TRBJ2-5; 10 bases match TRBD1. V was clipped by 6 bases and J by 5 bases; unmatched bases: 6. Germline V gene lookup returns CDR1 WSHSY and CDR2 SAAADI. CDR3 length: 14 residues.

The rearrangement links TRBV7-2 to TRBJ2-3, with D tentatively TRBD2 (5 bases). This CDR3 has 14 residues. Trimming left V 2 bases short and J 5 bases short, with 11 bases between. Per germline, CDR1 SGHTA and CDR2 FQGNSA. CDR3 in DNA: TGTGCCAGCAGCTTAACTAGGGTCAGAGATACGCAGTATTTT. The encoded protein is CASSLTRVRDTQYF.

The sample holds a few counts of this clonotype. The chain couples TRBV12-3 or TRBV12-4 to TRBJ2-5; TRBD1 matches 8 bases. The CDR3 sequence is 14 residues long. V lost 5 bases to trimming and J lost 2 bases; unmatched junction nucleotides: 4. CDR3 loop: CASSTDRGQETQYF. The CDR3 nucleotides read TGTGCCAGCAGTACTGACAGGGGTCAAGAGACCCAGTACTTC.

The J gene is TRBJ2-3, the V gene TRBV15; possibly TRBD2 for D (5 bases). V lost 3 bases to trimming and J lost 6 bases, with 22 bases between them. Germline CDR1 and CDR2: LNHNV and YYDKDF (reference sequence). The length of the CDR3 is 17 residues. The CDR3 loop is CATSRAPGTSPWDTQYF. CDR3 sequence (DNA): TGTGCCACCAGCAGGGCTCCGGGAACGAGTCCCTGGGATACGCAGTATTTT.

V usage is TRBV10-3 and J usage is TRBJ2-7; TRBD1 matches at 8 bases. This CDR3 is 15 amino acids long. J was trimmed by 4 bases and V by 10 bases; bases with no gene match: 15. CDR1 and CDR2 from the germline V gene are ENHRY and SYGVKD. CDR3 DNA: TGTGCCAGCACCCTTTGGGCAGGGGGCGCATACGAGCAGTACTTC. Translating gives CASTLWAGGAYEQYF.

The chain recombines TRBV24-1 with TRBJ2-7, with TRBD2 matching 11 bases. J gave up 4 bases and V 2 bases, and 9 bases lay outside the gene matches. This CDR3 contains 17 residues. CDR1 and CDR2 from the germline V gene are KGHDR and SFDVKD. CDR3 loop: CATSDSRLAGLGYEQYF. In DNA form, the CDR3 reads TGTGCCACCAGTGATTCAAGACTAGCGGGACTGGGGTACGAGCAGTACTTC.

V usage is TRBV24-1 and J usage is TRBJ1-5; 7 bases fit TRBD1. The CDR3 contains 12 residues. The J segment lost 6 bases and the V segment lost 12 bases, leaving 7 bases of the junction unmatched. Germline assignment: CDR1 KGHDR and CDR2 SFDVKD. CDR3 nucleotide sequence: TGTGCCGCAAGCACAGGGGTTCAGCCCCAGCATTTT. Translating gives CAASTGVQPQHF.

The V call is TRBV12-3 or TRBV12-4, the J call TRBJ1-2; D is ambiguous. V was cut by 9 bases and J by 5 bases, with 13 bases left in between. There are 12 residues in the CDR3. The CDR3 region is CASCGPDYGYTF. The CDR3 DNA follows: TGTGCCAGTTGCGGACCCGATTATGGCTACACCTTC.

This clonotype was counted only a few times. The V and J genes are TRBV19 and TRBJ1-5, with 7 bases fitting TRBD1. CDR1 and CDR2 (germline): LNHDA, SQIVND (reference sequence). The CDR3 contains 14 residues. Trimming took 7 bases from V and 6 from J; bases not matched to a gene: 9. The CDR3 sequence is CASIKTGTAQPQHF. CDR3 in DNA: TGTGCCAGTATAAAGACAGGGACAGCTCAGCCCCAGCATTTT. The entire variable domain, with the rest obtained from reference TRBV19 and TRBJ1-5, is as follows: DGGITQSPKYLFRKEGQNVTLSCEQNLNHDAMYWYRQDPGQGLRLIYYSQIVNDFQKGDIAEGYSVSREKKESFPLTVTSAQKNPTAFYLCASIKTGTAQPQHFGDGTRLSIL.

The V gene is TRBV29-1, the J gene TRBJ2-7, with D perhaps matching TRBD1 or TRBD2 (6 bases each). Germline lookup yields CDR1 SQVTM and CDR2 ANQGSEA. V lost 3 bases to trimming and J lost 3 bases, with 12 bases between them. The CDR3 sequence is 13 residues long. CDR3 region: CSVEDGGHYEQYF. CDR3 bases: TGCAGCGTTGAGGACGGGGGACACTACGAGCAGTACTTC.

This clonotype was picked up a small number of times. The rearrangement uses TRBV7-9 and TRBJ2-5; D unclear. V gave up 2 bases and J gave up 2 bases, with 6 bases separating them. CDR3 length: 13 amino acids. Germline CDR1 and CDR2: SEHNR and FQNEAQ (reference sequence). The CDR3 is CASSLKGQETQYF. The CDR3 DNA is TGTGCCAGCAGCTTAAAGGGTCAAGAGACCCAGTACTTC.

This chain uses TRBV7-9 with TRBJ2-6; 12 bases are shared with TRBD1. The germline V gene has CDR1 SEHNR and CDR2 FQNEAQ (reference sequence). Unmatched junction bases numbered 7, after V lost 6 bases and J lost 1 base. The CDR3 sequence is 18 residues long. The CDR3 sequence is CASRGTGGPGSGANVLTF. CDR3 in DNA: TGTGCCAGCAGGGGGACAGGGGGCCCAGGGTCTGGGGCCAACGTCCTGACTTTC.

The chain has TRBV6-5 and TRBJ2-5; D is perhaps TRBD1 (6 bases). CDR3 length: 16 residues. V lost 5 bases to trimming and J lost 1 base, with 17 bases between them. Germline V gene data show CDR1 as MNHEY and CDR2 as SVGAGI. This CDR3 reads CASSLLSWGPQETQYF. CDR3 DNA: TGTGCCAGCAGTCTCCTCAGCTGGGGGCCCCAAGAGACCCAGTACTTC.

The genes are TRBV2 and TRBJ2-5; D may be TRBD2 (5 bases). Gene TRBJ2-1 matches the end of the DNA better, so the J call may be wrong. Looked up from germline, CDR1 is SNHLY and CDR2 is FYNNEI. This CDR3 comprises 12 residues. CDR3 DNA sequence: TGTGCCAGCAGTGAACAAGCGGTTGAGCAGTTCTTC. It specifies CASSEQAVEQFF.

The V gene is TRBV10-3, the J gene TRBJ2-2; 8 nucleotides agree with TRBD1. The CDR3 is made up of 17 amino acids. Germline V gives CDR1 ENHRY, CDR2 SYGVKD. Trimming at V came to 0 bases and at J to 7 bases, leaving 10 bases not matched to a gene. CDR3 loop: CAISESGADRVNGELFF. DNA for the CDR3: TGTGCCATCAGTGAGTCGGGGGCGGACAGGGTCAACGGGGAGCTGTTTTTT.

This clonotype was seen a few times. The chain recombines TRBV20-1 with TRBJ2-7; 12 bases fit TRBD2. The CDR3 totals 13 residues. Losses at the gene ends were 5 bases for V and 4 bases for J; bases not matched to a gene: 3. Germline CDR1 DFQATT, CDR2 SNEGSKA (reference sequence). The CDR3 reads CSAPGLAGYEQYF. CDR3 nucleotides: TGCAGTGCTCCGGGACTAGCGGGTTACGAGCAGTACTTC.